The rows below give T cell receptor beta chains drawn from one sample of a study of regulatory T cells in long-lasting Graves disease. TCRdb used MiXCR to reprocess the multiplex PCR reads, holding one entry per CDR3 protein. The sample includes 620,000 or so distinct CDR3 sequences, 15% to 20% seen only once; the top ten take about 20%. This same sample was also part of a study on T cells in Graves' hyperthyroidism and ophthalmopathy.

Here the sequenced sample was peripheral blood mononuclear cells (PBMCs), taken at new diagnosis, from a patient treated with antithyroid drugs. Receptors were obtained from a woman between 25 and 40 years old with Graves disease. CDR3s include the opening cysteine and the closing phenylalanine or tryptophan. A D gene is named only where the DNA matches it firmly. Only some rows state a clone size, as once, few, many or a class for expanded clones.

CDR3 protein	CDR3 DNA	V gene	clone size	CDR3 length	D gene	J gene
CASSIGLAEQETQYF	TGTGCCAGTAGTATAGGACTAGCGGAACAAGAGACCCAGTACTTC	TRBV19	many	15	TRBD2	TRBJ2-5
CASSLGGELGGNTIYF	TGTGCCAGCAGCTTAGGAGGTGAACTTGGCGGAAACACCATATATTTT	TRBV7-9	few	16	NA	TRBJ1-3
CASSYGFGGNTIYF	TGTGCCAGCAGTTACGGTTTTGGTGGAAACACCATATATTTT	TRBV6-5	NA	14	NA	TRBJ1-3
CASSPGRGGLNEKLFF	TGTGCCAGCAGCCCCGGAAGGGGGGGCCTTAATGAAAAACTGTTTTTT	TRBV5-4	few	16	NA	TRBJ1-4
CASSFLRDVDNEQFF	TGTGCCAGCAGTTTTCTACGGGACGTGGACAATGAGCAGTTCTTC	TRBV6-5	many	15	NA	TRBJ2-1
CASSLSFSKRTGELFF	TGTGCCAGCAGTTTATCGTTCTCCAAAAGGACCGGGGAGCTGTTTTTT	TRBV27	NA	16	NA	TRBJ2-2
CASSRTSGRVETQYF	TGTGCCAGCAGTAGGACTAGCGGGAGGGTGGAGACCCAGTACTTC	TRBV28	many	15	TRBD2	TRBJ2-5
CASSGVPTDTQYF	TGTGCCAGCAGCGGAGTACCAACAGATACGCAGTATTTT	TRBV7-3	few	13	NA	TRBJ2-3
CAISEGTGNYEQYF	TGTGCCATCAGTGAGGGGACAGGTAACTACGAGCAGTACTTC	TRBV10-3	NA	14	TRBD1	TRBJ2-7
CASGLHGRGRTLSATYEQYF	TGTGCCAGCGGCTTACACGGCAGGGGGCGTACGCTATCTGCGACCTACGAGCAGTACTTC	TRBV13	once	20	TRBD1	TRBJ2-7
CASSLVSNEKLFF	TGTGCCAGCAGCTTAGTTTCTAATGAAAAACTGTTTTTT	TRBV7-9	NA	13	NA	TRBJ1-4
CASSLPWDTQYF	TGTGCCAGCAGCTTACCTTGGGATACGCAGTATTTT	TRBV7-9	NA	12	NA	TRBJ2-3
CSAARLAGAGEQYF	TGCAGTGCTGCTCGACTAGCGGGGGCCGGTGAGCAGTACTTC	TRBV20-1	many	14	TRBD2	TRBJ2-7
CSADREKQFF	TGCAGTGCGGACCGGGAAAAGCAGTTCTTC	TRBV20-1	many	10	NA	TRBJ2-1
CAWGPGLAPYEQYF	TGTGCCTGGGGTCCGGGACTAGCCCCCTACGAGCAGTACTTC	TRBV30	NA	14	TRBD2	TRBJ2-7
CASSPNAWGGSDTQYF	TGTGCCAGCAGCCCCAACGCTTGGGGCGGGTCAGATACGCAGTATTTT	TRBV7-9	few	16	NA	TRBJ2-3
CASSPTVLGYEQYF	TGTGCCAGCTCACCAACTGTTTTGGGGTACGAGCAGTACTTC	TRBV18	NA	14	NA	TRBJ2-7
CASSFREVNSPLHF	TGTGCCAGCAGTTTCCGGGAGGTTAATTCACCCCTCCACTTT	TRBV27	many	14	NA	TRBJ1-6
CASSLWDRPHSGANVLTF	TGTGCCAGCAGCTTATGGGACAGGCCCCACTCTGGGGCCAACGTCCTGACTTTC	TRBV7-3	few	18	TRBD1	TRBJ2-6
CATSDSIAPEQFF	TGTGCCACCAGTGATTCTATCGCTCCGGAGCAGTTCTTC	TRBV24-1	NA	13	NA	TRBJ2-1
CASWDRGLAKNIQYF	TGTGCCAGTTGGGACCGGGGGCTAGCCAAAAACATTCAGTACTTC	TRBV2	many	15	NA	TRBJ2-4
CASSPVGDPNEKLFF	TGTGCCAGCAGCCCCGTGGGGGACCCTAATGAAAAACTGTTTTTT	TRBV9	many	15	NA	TRBJ1-4
CASSRVSGTPYEQYF	TGTGCCAGCAGCCGGGTTAGCGGGACCCCCTACGAGCAGTACTTC	TRBV3-1	NA	15	TRBD2	TRBJ2-7
CAFTIVPIREQYF	TGTGCCTTTACAATCGTCCCAATCCGCGAGCAGTACTTC	TRBV30	few	13	NA	TRBJ2-7